These T cell receptor beta chains were read from a single sample in a study of CD8 T cells in ankylosing spondylitis. MiXCR, run by TCRdb on the 5' RACE reads, gives a single entry per CDR3 protein. The data show about 540,000 distinct CDR3 sequences, 9.5% to 15% seen once. The sequencing sample was made of blood, either unsorted or a sorted T cell fraction (not recorded which). Source of these receptors: a male donor with ankylosing spondylitis. Both conserved end residues are part of each CDR3. D genes are given only for firm matches. The size entry is marked missing in some rows and otherwise reads once, few, many or a size class.

d_call: TRBD2; v_call: TRBV20-1; j_call: TRBJ2-1; clone_size: NA; cdr3_nt: TGCAGTGCCGTTCCGGGACTAGCGGGAGACTCCTACAATGAGCAGTTCTTC; cdr3_aa: CSAVPGLAGDSYNEQFF
d_call: NA; v_call: TRBV28; j_call: TRBJ2-1; clone_size: NA; cdr3_nt: TGTGCCAGCAGCCGGAGCGGAGGAAGCTCCTACAATGAGCAGTTCTTC; cdr3_aa: CASSRSGGSSYNEQFF
d_call: TRBD1; v_call: TRBV29-1; j_call: TRBJ1-5; clone_size: many; cdr3_nt: TGCAGCGTGCAGGGGGTGGGCAATCAGCCCCAGCATTTT; cdr3_aa: CSVQGVGNQPQHF
d_call: NA; v_call: TRBV30; j_call: TRBJ2-1; clone_size: NA; cdr3_nt: TGTGCCTGGAGTAGGGGGGACTTTTACAATGAGCAGTTCTTC; cdr3_aa: CAWSRGDFYNEQFF
d_call: TRBD1; v_call: TRBV5-1; j_call: TRBJ2-2; clone_size: many; cdr3_nt: TGCGCCAGCAGCTGGGACAGGGGGACCGGGGAGCTGTTTTTT; cdr3_aa: CASSWDRGTGELFF
d_call: TRBD2; v_call: TRBV19; j_call: TRBJ2-1; clone_size: NA; cdr3_nt: TGTGCCAGTAGTTCAGGACTAGCGGAGGCCGCGGATGAGCAGTTCTTC; cdr3_aa: CASSSGLAEAADEQFF
d_call: NA; v_call: TRBV3-1; j_call: TRBJ1-2; clone_size: few; cdr3_nt: TGTGCCAGCAGCCTACACGAGGGTGACTATGGCTACACCTTC; cdr3_aa: CASSLHEGDYGYTF
d_call: NA; v_call: TRBV24-1; j_call: TRBJ2-1; clone_size: many; cdr3_nt: TGTGCCACCAGTGATTTCCCTGCAGGGCCTGAGCAGTTCTTC; cdr3_aa: CATSDFPAGPEQFF
d_call: NA; v_call: TRBV14; j_call: TRBJ2-2; clone_size: many; cdr3_nt: TGTGCCAGCAGCCAAGGAATCGGGGAGCTGTTTTTT; cdr3_aa: CASSQGIGELFF
d_call: NA; v_call: TRBV5-1; j_call: TRBJ2-1; clone_size: many; cdr3_nt: TGCGCCAGCAGCCCCCCCACTAGCTACAATGAGCAGTTCTTC; cdr3_aa: CASSPPTSYNEQFF
d_call: NA; v_call: TRBV20-1; j_call: TRBJ2-2; clone_size: few; cdr3_nt: TGCAGTGCTAGAGACCATCTCAGGGTTCCGAACACCGGGGAGCTGTTTTTT; cdr3_aa: CSARDHLRVPNTGELFF
d_call: TRBD1; v_call: TRBV29-1; j_call: TRBJ2-5; clone_size: few; cdr3_nt: TGCAGCCCTCAAGCAGGGGGCGAGACCCAGTACTTC; cdr3_aa: CSPQAGGETQYF
d_call: NA; v_call: TRBV5-1; j_call: TRBJ1-4; clone_size: NA; cdr3_nt: TGCGCCAGCAGCCCCACGGCACGGGGCGATGAAAAACTGTTTTTT; cdr3_aa: CASSPTARGDEKLFF
d_call: TRBD1; v_call: TRBV12-3/TRBV12-4; j_call: TRBJ2-2; clone_size: NA; cdr3_nt: TGTGCCAGCAGTCCCTCCCCTGGACAGGGAAACACCGGGGAGCTGTTTTTT; cdr3_aa: CASSPSPGQGNTGELFF
d_call: NA; v_call: TRBV27; j_call: TRBJ2-3; clone_size: NA; cdr3_nt: TGTGCCAGCAGCTCCCCGACCCGGGAGTGGGGAGATACGCAGTATTTT; cdr3_aa: CASSSPTREWGDTQYF
d_call: TRBD2; v_call: TRBV20-1; j_call: TRBJ2-1; clone_size: few; cdr3_nt: TGCAGTGCTAGAGGGGCTAGCGGGGATTCCTACAATGAGCAGTTCTTC; cdr3_aa: CSARGASGDSYNEQFF
d_call: NA; v_call: TRBV6-1; j_call: TRBJ2-1; clone_size: many; cdr3_nt: TGTGCCAGCAGTGAAGGGCTGTCGTCGGCCGGGGCCGATGAGCAGTTCTTC; cdr3_aa: CASSEGLSSAGADEQFF
d_call: NA; v_call: TRBV11-2; j_call: TRBJ2-3; clone_size: NA; cdr3_nt: TGTGCCAGCAGCCCACGGGCTAGCTCAGCAGATACGCAGTATTTT; cdr3_aa: CASSPRASSADTQYF
d_call: NA; v_call: TRBV7-2; j_call: TRBJ2-3; clone_size: NA; cdr3_nt: TGTGCCAGCAGAAGGGGAATCACAGATACGCAGTATTTT; cdr3_aa: CASRRGITDTQYF
d_call: NA; v_call: TRBV18; j_call: TRBJ1-4; clone_size: NA; cdr3_nt: TGTGCCAGCTCACCTTTCTCCCGCACAGGCCCCAATGAAAAACTGTTTTTT; cdr3_aa: CASSPFSRTGPNEKLFF
d_call: NA; v_call: TRBV7-9; j_call: TRBJ1-2; clone_size: NA; cdr3_nt: TGTGCCAGCAGCTTAAAACAGCACTATGGCTACACCTTC; cdr3_aa: CASSLKQHYGYTF
d_call: NA; v_call: TRBV7-2; j_call: TRBJ1-6; clone_size: NA; cdr3_nt: TGTGCCAGCAGCTTAGCTTTCGGCTCCTATAATTCACCCCTCCACTTT; cdr3_aa: CASSLAFGSYNSPLHF
d_call: NA; v_call: TRBV20-1; j_call: TRBJ1-6; clone_size: once; cdr3_nt: TGCAGTGCTCCTCAGGTCCCCGTTATGACCCTCCACTTT; cdr3_aa: CSAPQVPVMTLHF
d_call: TRBD1; v_call: TRBV7-9; j_call: TRBJ1-1; clone_size: many; cdr3_nt: TGTGCCAGCAGCGTCGGGACAGGGGTGACTGAAGCTTTCTTT; cdr3_aa: CASSVGTGVTEAFF
d_call: NA; v_call: TRBV11-2; j_call: TRBJ2-6; clone_size: NA; cdr3_nt: TGTGCCAGCAGCCCCCCCCGAATGCTAGAGGCTGGGGCCAACGTCCTGACTTTC; cdr3_aa: CASSPPRMLEAGANVLTF
d_call: NA; v_call: TRBV15; j_call: TRBJ2-1; clone_size: NA; cdr3_nt: TGTGCCACCAGCAGAGACAACTTGCGCCCTGAGCAGTTCTTC; cdr3_aa: CATSRDNLRPEQFF
d_call: NA; v_call: TRBV7-2; j_call: TRBJ2-3; clone_size: few; cdr3_nt: TGTGCCAGCAGCGTCGAGAGGACACCGTGGTATTTT; cdr3_aa: CASSVERTPWYF
d_call: NA; v_call: TRBV3-1; j_call: TRBJ1-2; clone_size: NA; cdr3_nt: TGTGCCAGCAGCCACGCCAACAGGGCCGGCTATGGCTACACCTTC; cdr3_aa: CASSHANRAGYGYTF
d_call: TRBD1; v_call: TRBV24-1; j_call: TRBJ2-3; clone_size: NA; cdr3_nt: TGTGCCACCAGTGATCCACGGACAGGGGGGGGCACAGATACGCAGTATTTT; cdr3_aa: CATSDPRTGGGTDTQYF
d_call: TRBD1; v_call: TRBV18; j_call: TRBJ2-7; clone_size: NA; cdr3_nt: TGTGCCAGCTCACTTGGGGACAGGACGCTGACCCAACTGGGCGAGCAGTACTTC; cdr3_aa: CASSLGDRTLTQLGEQYF
d_call: NA; v_call: TRBV20-1; j_call: TRBJ1-1; clone_size: NA; cdr3_nt: TGCAGTGCTAGCGGGTCGGGCCTAAACACTGAAGCTTTCTTT; cdr3_aa: CSASGSGLNTEAFF
d_call: NA; v_call: TRBV5-1; j_call: TRBJ1-2; clone_size: few; cdr3_nt: TGCGCCAGTTACAGGGAAGGCTATGGCTACACCTTC; cdr3_aa: CASYREGYGYTF
d_call: NA; v_call: TRBV7-2; j_call: TRBJ2-4; clone_size: many; cdr3_nt: TGTGCCAGCAGTGATGGGGGGCCAGTGAACATTCAGTACTTC; cdr3_aa: CASSDGGPVNIQYF
d_call: NA; v_call: TRBV5-5; j_call: TRBJ1-1; clone_size: NA; cdr3_nt: TGTGCCAGCAGCTTTTCCCGGGGAACGGACACTGAAGCTTTCTTT; cdr3_aa: CASSFSRGTDTEAFF
d_call: NA; v_call: TRBV29-1; j_call: TRBJ2-1; clone_size: few; cdr3_nt: TGCAGCGTTGTGGTAGCCCAGCAGTTCTTC; cdr3_aa: CSVVVAQQFF
d_call: TRBD2; v_call: TRBV10-1; j_call: TRBJ2-1; clone_size: NA; cdr3_nt: TGCGCCAGCAGTGGTCGAGCGGGAAGGGACAATGAGCAGTTCTTC; cdr3_aa: CASSGRAGRDNEQFF
d_call: NA; v_call: TRBV19; j_call: TRBJ2-7; clone_size: NA; cdr3_nt: TGTGCCAGTAGTAGGGACGTTTATTCGCTCGAGCAGTACTTC; cdr3_aa: CASSRDVYSLEQYF
d_call: NA; v_call: TRBV28; j_call: TRBJ2-1; clone_size: few; cdr3_nt: TGTGCCAGCAGTTCCGGACAGAGCCAGTTCTTC; cdr3_aa: CASSSGQSQFF
d_call: NA; v_call: TRBV9; j_call: TRBJ2-6; clone_size: NA; cdr3_nt: TGTGCCAGCATCGGGGGGCGCTCTGGGGCCAACGTCCTGACTTTC; cdr3_aa: CASIGGRSGANVLTF
d_call: NA; v_call: TRBV15; j_call: TRBJ2-1; clone_size: NA; cdr3_nt: TGTGCCACCAGCCCCCGGGCCTACAATGAGCAGTTCTTC; cdr3_aa: CATSPRAYNEQFF
d_call: TRBD1; v_call: TRBV12-3/TRBV12-4; j_call: TRBJ1-2; clone_size: few; cdr3_nt: TGTGCCAGCAGACCTCGGACAGGCGATAGAACTAACTATGGCTACACCTTC; cdr3_aa: CASRPRTGDRTNYGYTF
d_call: NA; v_call: TRBV7-6; j_call: TRBJ1-5; clone_size: many; cdr3_nt: TGTGCCAGCAGCTTAGAGCAGGGATTCAATCAGCCCCAGCATTTT; cdr3_aa: CASSLEQGFNQPQHF
d_call: NA; v_call: TRBV12-3/TRBV12-4; j_call: TRBJ1-2; clone_size: once; cdr3_nt: TGTGCCAGCAGTTTTAACAGTGGCTATGGCTACACCTTC; cdr3_aa: CASSFNSGYGYTF
d_call: TRBD2; v_call: TRBV20-1; j_call: TRBJ2-7; clone_size: NA; cdr3_nt: TGCAGTGCTATGGGACTAGCGGATATCTCCTACGAGCAGTACTTC; cdr3_aa: CSAMGLADISYEQYF
d_call: NA; v_call: TRBV12-3/TRBV12-4; j_call: TRBJ1-6; clone_size: few; cdr3_nt: TGTGCCAGCAGTTTGGGAGGACTGATTAATTCACCCCTCCACTTT; cdr3_aa: CASSLGGLINSPLHF
d_call: NA; v_call: TRBV10-3; j_call: TRBJ2-1; clone_size: NA; cdr3_nt: TGTGCCATCAGTGAGCCGGGGAGAGGGGGAGGCTACAATGAGCAGTTCTTC; cdr3_aa: CAISEPGRGGGYNEQFF
d_call: TRBD1; v_call: TRBV25-1; j_call: TRBJ1-1; clone_size: NA; cdr3_nt: TGTGCCAGCAGTGAGGGACAGGGGCTATACACTGAAGCTTTCTTT; cdr3_aa: CASSEGQGLYTEAFF
d_call: TRBD2; v_call: TRBV20-1; j_call: TRBJ2-3; clone_size: NA; cdr3_nt: TGCAGTGCTCCCCTAGCGGGGTCTAGCACAGATACGCAGTATTTT; cdr3_aa: CSAPLAGSSTDTQYF
d_call: TRBD2; v_call: TRBV6-4; j_call: TRBJ2-2; clone_size: NA; cdr3_nt: TGTGCCAGCAGTGAAACTAGCGGAGCCACCGGGGAGCTGTTTTTT; cdr3_aa: CASSETSGATGELFF
d_call: TRBD2; v_call: TRBV9; j_call: TRBJ2-1; clone_size: NA; cdr3_nt: TGTGCCAGCAGCGGGAGAAAGGGTAGCGGGCCCTACAATGAGCAGTTCTTC; cdr3_aa: CASSGRKGSGPYNEQFF